These 3 T cell receptor beta chains originate from one sample sequenced in a study of CD8 T cells in ankylosing spondylitis. Regarding the study as a whole: Within ankylosing spondylitis blood, a TCR beta motif made up of eight or nine highly homologous variants appeared to be characteristic.

Each CDR3 protein is one row after TCRdb ran MiXCR on the 5' RACE reads. The data show about 330,000 distinct CDR3 sequences, with roughly 8% seen just once and more than 14% held by the top ten. Their antigen targets remain unknown. The sample comprised blood, either unsorted or a sorted T cell fraction (not recorded which). The receptors were gathered from a male donor with ankylosing spondylitis.

This clonotype was detected only a few times. The rearrangement joins TRBV12-3 or TRBV12-4 to TRBJ2-7; D may correspond to TRBD1 or TRBD2 (6 bases each). The CDR3 is 15 amino acids. Trimming cost V 0 bases and J 7 bases, with 16 bases left between them. The DNA for the CDR3 is TGTGCCAGCAGTTTAGCAGGAGGGGGATCTCGGGAGCAGTACTTC. This translates into CASSLAGGGSREQYF.

The chain has TRBV7-2 and TRBJ2-3, with 8 bases that match TRBD2. The CDR3 is made up of 13 amino acids. Germline CDR1 reads SGHTA; CDR2 reads FQGNSA. The V gene end was trimmed by 5 bases and the J gene end by 10 bases; junction bases not matched to a gene: 8. CDR3 nucleotide sequence: TGTGCCAGCAGCCGGGAGGGCCAGGGTTCGCAGTATTTT. This encodes CASSREGQGSQYF.

The genes are TRBV2 and TRBJ1-5, with 7 bases matching TRBD1. Germline lookup yields CDR1 SNHLY and CDR2 FYNNEI. The CDR3 extends over 13 amino acids. Trimming at V came to 10 bases and at J to 0 bases, leaving 3 bases not matched to a gene. Here the CDR3 DNA reads TGTGCCATCCAGGGGGATAGCAATCAGCCCCAGCATTTT. As protein: CAIQGDSNQPQHF.